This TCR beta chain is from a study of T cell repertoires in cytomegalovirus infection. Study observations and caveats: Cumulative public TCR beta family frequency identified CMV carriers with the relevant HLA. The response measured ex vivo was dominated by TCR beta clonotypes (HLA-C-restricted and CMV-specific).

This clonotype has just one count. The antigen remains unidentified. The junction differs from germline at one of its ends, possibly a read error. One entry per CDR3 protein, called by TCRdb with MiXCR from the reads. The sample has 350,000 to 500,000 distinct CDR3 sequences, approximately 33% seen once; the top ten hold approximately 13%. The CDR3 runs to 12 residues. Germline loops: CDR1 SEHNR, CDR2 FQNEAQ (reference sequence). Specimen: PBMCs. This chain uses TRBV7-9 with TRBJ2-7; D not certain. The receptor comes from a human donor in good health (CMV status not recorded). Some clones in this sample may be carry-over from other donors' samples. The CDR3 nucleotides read TGTGCAAGCAGTCCGAGCTCCTACGATCATTACTTC. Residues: CASSPSSYDHYF. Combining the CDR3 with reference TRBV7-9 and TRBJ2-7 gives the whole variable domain DTGVSQNPRHKITKRGQNVTFRCDPISEHNRLYWYRQTLGQGPEFLTYFQNEAQLEKSRLLSDRFSAERPKGSFSTLEIQRTEQGDSAMYLCASSPSSYDHYFGPGTRLTVT.